The T cell receptor (beta chain) described here comes from a study of T cell responses to AZD1222 COVID-19 vaccine. Study-wide findings and caveats: A mostly white British donor set with more females was recruited, and clonal diversity was possibly underestimated.

Produced via immunoSEQ multiplex PCR; TCRdb's table is partial and in-frame only. The table records around 94,000 clones, 70% to 90% of them present only once. In regard to this clone: What it recognizes is unknown.

Germline V gives CDR1 MDHEN, CDR2 SYDVKM. The CDR3 extends over 15 amino acids. The ends were cut back, 3 bases at V and 2 bases at J, with 12 bases in the middle. The sample consisted of peripheral blood, taken on day 0 of AZD1222 vaccination. The source of this sequence is an adult in good health. The chain has TRBV28 and TRBJ2-3; D possibly matches TRBD1 or TRBD2 (6 bases each). The CDR3 spells CASSLRGGFTDTQYF. The CDR3 bases are TGTGCCAGCAGTTTGCGAGGGGGGTTCACAGATACGCAGTATTTT.